The 15 T cell receptor beta chains in this list originate from one sample, sequenced in a study of T cells expressing NK-cell markers. TCRdb reprocessed the 5' RACE reads, with one entry per CDR3 protein and no DNA. This sample's table has some 500,000 distinct CDR3 sequences. The sequenced sample was blood T cells: a sorted CD56 or NKG2C T cell subset, CD4+ or CD8+ T cells, or bulk PBMC T cells (not recorded which). Receptors originate from a woman in her forties or fifties in good health.

V and J are TRBV18 and TRBJ1-1; TCRdb returns TRBD1, unconfirmable since there is no DNA. CDR3 size: 15 residues. CDR1 and CDR2 from the germline V gene are KGHSH and LQKENI. The chain's CDR3 is CASSHDSTMNTEAFF.

V usage is TRBV20-1 and J usage is TRBJ2-5; the D call of TRBD2 rests on TCRdb alone, since no DNA is present to check it. The CDR3 spans 16 residues. Germline CDR1 is DFQATT and CDR2 is SNEGSKA (reference sequence). CDR3 loop: CSALRLAGEFGETQYF.

The CDR3 spells CASSRRRGRGQETQYF. The chain recombines TRBV7-2 with TRBJ2-5; TCRdb names TRBD2, which stays unverified in the absence of DNA. This CDR3 has 16 amino acids. Germline loops: CDR1 SGHTA, CDR2 FQGNSA.

The chain has TRBV18 and TRBJ2-1. This CDR3 contains 15 residues. Germline V gives CDR1 KGHSH, CDR2 LQKENI. The CDR3 spells CASSPPRKDFNEQFF.

The chain couples TRBV6-5 to TRBJ2-7. Germline loops: CDR1 MNHEY, CDR2 SVGAGI. The CDR3 is 13 amino acids. This CDR3 reads CASSYSKGSEQYF.

J is TRBJ1-1 and V is TRBV21-1. TRBV21-1 is shown as a pseudogene. CDR3 length equals 15 residues. CDR3: CASSKAREGNTEAFF.

The gene calls are TRBV30 and TRBJ2-7. Germline V CDR1 and CDR2: GTSNPN, SVGIG (reference sequence). There are 16 residues in the CDR3. This CDR3 reads CAWSVNRPGKAYEQYF.

This chain links TRBV29-1 with TRBJ1-4; TCRdb indicates TRBD1, and absent DNA this call remains unverified. CDR3 length: 13 residues. CDR1 is SQVTM and CDR2 is ANQGSEA in the germline V gene. The CDR3 protein is CSGRAATNEKLFF. Filled out from reference TRBV29-1 and TRBJ1-4, the complete variable domain reads SAVISQKPSRDICQRGTSLTIQCQVDSQVTMMFWYRQQPGQSLTLIATANQGSEATYESGFVIDKFPISRPNLTFSTLTVSNMSPEDSSIYLCSGRAATNEKLFFGSGTQLSVL.

This chain links TRBV10-1 with TRBJ1-2. The CDR3 length is 14 residues. Looked up from germline, CDR1 is WNHNN and CDR2 is SYGVQD (reference sequence). CDR3: CASSESRTVRGYTF.

The gene calls are TRBV29-1 and TRBJ1-1; TCRdb picks TRBD1, but there is no DNA to check that call. This CDR3 spans 12 amino acids. Germline lookup yields CDR1 SQVTM and CDR2 ANQGSEA. This CDR3 reads CSVEAPSREAFF.

The chain couples TRBV4-1 to TRBJ2-3; TCRdb lists TRBD2, though no DNA is available to test this call. Germline V gene sequence: CDR1 MGHRA, CDR2 YSYEKL. The CDR3 consists of 16 residues. CDR3 region: CASSLRLAAATDTQYF.

The J gene is TRBJ2-1, the V gene TRBV20-1; lacking DNA, the TRBD2 call made by TCRdb goes unchecked. CDR3 length equals 16 residues. Germline values: CDR1 DFQATT, CDR2 SNEGSKA (reference sequence). The CDR3 protein is CSAPRGTSFVSNEQFF.

CDR3 amino acids: CASSQGRYYGYTF. The rearrangement joins TRBV14 to TRBJ1-2. Germline CDR1 and CDR2: SGHDN and FVKESK. CDR3 length equals 13 residues.

The V gene is TRBV3-1, the J gene TRBJ1-4; absent DNA, TCRdb's TRBD1 call cannot be checked. The germline V gene has CDR1 LGHDT and CDR2 YNNKEL (reference sequence). The CDR3 contains 15 residues. CDR3 protein: CASSQDRQPNEKLFF.

This sequence joins TRBV20-1 and TRBJ2-1; TCRdb gives TRBD2 as the D gene, but with no DNA this cannot be confirmed. The CDR3 covers 15 residues. The germline V gene has CDR1 DFQATT and CDR2 SNEGSKA (reference sequence). CDR3 sequence reads: CSARGGLSSYNEQFF.